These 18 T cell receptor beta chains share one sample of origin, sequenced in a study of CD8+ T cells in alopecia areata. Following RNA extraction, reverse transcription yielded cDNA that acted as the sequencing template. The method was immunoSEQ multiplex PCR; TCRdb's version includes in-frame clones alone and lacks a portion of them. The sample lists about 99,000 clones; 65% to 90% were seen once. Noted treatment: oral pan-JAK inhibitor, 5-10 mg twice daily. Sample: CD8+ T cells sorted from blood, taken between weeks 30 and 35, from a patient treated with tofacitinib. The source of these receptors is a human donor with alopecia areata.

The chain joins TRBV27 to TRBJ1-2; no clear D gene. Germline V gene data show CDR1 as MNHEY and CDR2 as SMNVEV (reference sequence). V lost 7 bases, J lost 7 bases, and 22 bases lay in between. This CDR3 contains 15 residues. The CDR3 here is CASKCCGDSVFGYTF. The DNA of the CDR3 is TGTGCCAGCAAATGTTGTGGGGATTCGGTATTTGGCTACACCTTC.

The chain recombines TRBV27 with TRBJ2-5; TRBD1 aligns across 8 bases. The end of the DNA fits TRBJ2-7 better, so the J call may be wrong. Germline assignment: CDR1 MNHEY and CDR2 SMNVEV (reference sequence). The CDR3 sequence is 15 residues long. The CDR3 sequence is CASSTTGGSSYEQYF. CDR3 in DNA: TGTGCCAGCAGTACAACAGGGGGGAGCTCCTACGAGCAGTACTTC.

The CDR3 loop is CASSLSSYRNYGYTF. Here the CDR3 DNA reads TGTGCCAGCAGCTTAAGCTCCTACAGAAACTATGGCTACACCTTC. This sequence joins TRBV7-9 and TRBJ1-2; D is unresolved. V was trimmed by 2 bases and J by 2 bases, leaving 12 bases between them. The CDR3 runs 15 residues. Germline V CDR1 and CDR2: SEHNR, FQNEAQ (reference sequence). Variable domain in full (rest from reference TRBV7-9 and TRBJ1-2): DTGVSQNPRHKITKRGQNVTFRCDPISEHNRLYWYRQTLGQGPEFLTYFQNEAQLEKSRLLSDRFSAERPKGSFSTLEIQRTEQGDSAMYLCASSLSSYRNYGYTFGSGTRLTVV.

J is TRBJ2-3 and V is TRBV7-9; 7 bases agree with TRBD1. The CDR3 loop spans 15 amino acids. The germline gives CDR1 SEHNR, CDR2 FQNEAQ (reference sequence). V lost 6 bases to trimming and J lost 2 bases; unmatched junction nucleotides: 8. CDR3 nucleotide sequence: TGTGCCAGCAGAAGCCGGGACAGATTCACAGATACGCAGTATTTT. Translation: CASRSRDRFTDTQYF.

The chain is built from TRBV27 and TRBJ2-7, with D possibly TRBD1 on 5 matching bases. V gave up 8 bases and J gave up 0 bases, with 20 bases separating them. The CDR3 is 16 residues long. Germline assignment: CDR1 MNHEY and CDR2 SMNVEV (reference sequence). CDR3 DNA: TGTGCCAGCCAACAAACCCCGGCAGACAGCTCCTACGAGCAGTACTTC. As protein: CASQQTPADSSYEQYF.

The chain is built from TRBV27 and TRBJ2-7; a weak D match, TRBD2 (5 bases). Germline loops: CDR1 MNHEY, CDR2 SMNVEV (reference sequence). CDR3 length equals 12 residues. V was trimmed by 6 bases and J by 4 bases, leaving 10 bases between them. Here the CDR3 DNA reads TGTGCCAGCAGCAAGACGGGGTACGAGCAGTACTTC. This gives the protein CASSKTGYEQYF.

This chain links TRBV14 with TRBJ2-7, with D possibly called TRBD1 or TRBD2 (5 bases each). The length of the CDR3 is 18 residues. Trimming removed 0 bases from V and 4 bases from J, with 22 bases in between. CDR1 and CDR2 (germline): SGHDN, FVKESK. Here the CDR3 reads CASSQDWGKQGTKYEQYF. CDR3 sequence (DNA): TGTGCCAGCAGCCAAGATTGGGGCAAACAAGGGACCAAATACGAGCAGTACTTC. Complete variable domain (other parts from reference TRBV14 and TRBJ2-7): EAGVTQFPSHSVIEKGQTVTLRCDPISGHDNLYWYRRVMGKEIKFLLHFVKESKQDESGMPNNRFLAERTGGTYSTLKVQPAELEDSGVYFCASSQDWGKQGTKYEQYFGPGTRLTVT.

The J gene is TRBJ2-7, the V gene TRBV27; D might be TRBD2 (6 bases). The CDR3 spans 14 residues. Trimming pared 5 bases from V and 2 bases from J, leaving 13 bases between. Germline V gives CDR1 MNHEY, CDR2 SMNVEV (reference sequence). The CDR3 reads CASSTYGGPYEQYF. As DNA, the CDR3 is TGTGCCAGCAGTACCTACGGGGGTCCCTACGAGCAGTACTTC.

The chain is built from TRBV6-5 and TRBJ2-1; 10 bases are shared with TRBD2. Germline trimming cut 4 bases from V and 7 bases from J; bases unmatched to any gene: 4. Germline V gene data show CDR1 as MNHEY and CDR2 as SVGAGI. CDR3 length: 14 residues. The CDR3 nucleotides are TGTGCCAGCAGTTCCGGACTAGCGGAAAATGAGCAGTTCTTC. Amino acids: CASSSGLAENEQFF.

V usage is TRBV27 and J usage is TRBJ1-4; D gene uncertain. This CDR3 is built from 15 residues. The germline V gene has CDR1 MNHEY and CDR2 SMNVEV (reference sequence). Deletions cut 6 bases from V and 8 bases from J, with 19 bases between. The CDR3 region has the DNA TGTGCCAGCAGGAGGTTTGGGCGAACGAGAGAAAAACTGTTTTTT. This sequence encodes CASRRFGRTREKLFF.

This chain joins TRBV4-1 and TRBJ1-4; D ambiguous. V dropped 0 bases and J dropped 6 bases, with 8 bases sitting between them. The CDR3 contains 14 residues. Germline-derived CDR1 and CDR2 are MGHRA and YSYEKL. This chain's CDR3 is CASSQENLDEKLFF. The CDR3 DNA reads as TGCGCCAGCAGCCAAGAAAATCTGGATGAAAAACTGTTTTTT.

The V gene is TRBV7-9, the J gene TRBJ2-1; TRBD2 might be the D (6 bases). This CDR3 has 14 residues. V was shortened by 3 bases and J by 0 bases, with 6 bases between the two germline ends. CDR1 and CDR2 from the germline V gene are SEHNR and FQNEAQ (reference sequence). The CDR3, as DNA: TGTGCCAGCAGCTTCGGGAGCTCCTACAATGAGCAGTTCTTC. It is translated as CASSFGSSYNEQFF.

The DNA for the CDR3 is TGTGCCAGCAGCTTAAGCCTAGCGGGAAACCACGAGCAGTACTTC. It specifies CASSLSLAGNHEQYF. The rearrangement uses TRBV7-6 and TRBJ2-7; 9 nucleotides align to TRBD2. The V gene's germline CDR1 is SGHVS and CDR2 FNYEAQ. V lost 2 bases to trimming and J lost 5 bases; unmatched junction nucleotides: 7. This CDR3 has 15 amino acids.

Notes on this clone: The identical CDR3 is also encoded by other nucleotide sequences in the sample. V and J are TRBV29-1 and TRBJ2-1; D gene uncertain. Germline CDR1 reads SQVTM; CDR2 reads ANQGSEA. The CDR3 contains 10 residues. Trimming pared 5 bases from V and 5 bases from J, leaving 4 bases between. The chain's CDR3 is CSVWDNEQFF. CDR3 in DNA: TGCAGCGTTTGGGACAATGAGCAGTTCTTC.

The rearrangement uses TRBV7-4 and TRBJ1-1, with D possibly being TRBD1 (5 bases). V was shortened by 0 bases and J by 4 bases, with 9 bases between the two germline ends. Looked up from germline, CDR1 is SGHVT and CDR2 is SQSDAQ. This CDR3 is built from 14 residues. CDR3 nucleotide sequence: TGTGCCAGCAGCTTAGCGGGGCGGGGCACTGAAGCTTTCTTT. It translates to CASSLAGRGTEAFF.

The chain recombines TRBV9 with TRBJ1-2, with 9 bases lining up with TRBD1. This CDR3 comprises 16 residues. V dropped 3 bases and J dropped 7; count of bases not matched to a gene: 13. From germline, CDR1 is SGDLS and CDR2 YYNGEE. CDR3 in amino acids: CASSENPGQGIGGYTF. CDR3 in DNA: TGTGCCAGCAGCGAAAATCCGGGACAGGGTATTGGTGGCTACACCTTC.

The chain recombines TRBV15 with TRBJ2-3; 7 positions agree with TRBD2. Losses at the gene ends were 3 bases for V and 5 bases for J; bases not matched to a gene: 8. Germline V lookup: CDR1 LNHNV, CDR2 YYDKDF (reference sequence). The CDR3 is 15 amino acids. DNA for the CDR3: TGTGCCACCAGCAGGGAGCGGGGCGCCGGAGATACGCAGTATTTT. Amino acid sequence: CATSRERGAGDTQYF.

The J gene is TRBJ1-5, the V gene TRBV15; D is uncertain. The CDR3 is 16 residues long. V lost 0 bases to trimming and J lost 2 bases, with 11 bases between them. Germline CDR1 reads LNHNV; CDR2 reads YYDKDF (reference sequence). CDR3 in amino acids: CATSRDGSLGNQPQHF. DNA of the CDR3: TGTGCCACCAGCAGAGACGGCAGCTTGGGCAATCAGCCCCAGCATTTT. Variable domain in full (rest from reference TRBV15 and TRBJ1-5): DAMVIQNPRYQVTQFGKPVTLSCSQTLNHNVMYWYQQKSSQAPKLLFHYYDKDFNNEADTPDNFQSRRPNTSFCFLDIRSPGLGDTAMYLCATSRDGSLGNQPQHFGDGTRLSIL.